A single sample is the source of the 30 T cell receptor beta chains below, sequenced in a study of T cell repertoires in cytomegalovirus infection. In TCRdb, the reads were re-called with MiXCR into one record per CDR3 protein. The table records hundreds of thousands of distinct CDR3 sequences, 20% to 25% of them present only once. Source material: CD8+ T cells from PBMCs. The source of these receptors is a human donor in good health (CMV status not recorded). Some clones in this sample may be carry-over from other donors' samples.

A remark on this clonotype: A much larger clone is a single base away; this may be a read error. CDR3 coding DNA: TGTACCAGCAGCTTAGCCGGGACAGGGGAAGAAAAACTGTTTTTT. This translates into CTSSLAGTGEEKLFF. This rearrangement joins TRBV7-9 to TRBJ1-4, with TRBD1 matching 10 bases. This CDR3 spans 15 amino acids. CDR1 and CDR2 from the germline V gene are SEHNR and FQNEAQ (reference sequence).

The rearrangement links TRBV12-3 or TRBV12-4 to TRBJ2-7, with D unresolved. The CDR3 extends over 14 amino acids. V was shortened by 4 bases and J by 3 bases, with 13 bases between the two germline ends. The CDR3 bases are TGTGCCAGCAGTTGGGGTTCAGGAAACTACGAGCAGTACTTC. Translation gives CASSWGSGNYEQYF.

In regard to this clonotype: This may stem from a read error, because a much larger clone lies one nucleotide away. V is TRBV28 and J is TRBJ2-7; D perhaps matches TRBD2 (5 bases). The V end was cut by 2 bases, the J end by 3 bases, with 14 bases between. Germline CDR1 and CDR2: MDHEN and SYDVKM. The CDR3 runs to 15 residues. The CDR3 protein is CASSLVPGVHYEQYF. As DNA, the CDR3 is TGTGCCAGCAGTTTAGTTCCCGGGGTCCACTACGAGCAGTACTTC.

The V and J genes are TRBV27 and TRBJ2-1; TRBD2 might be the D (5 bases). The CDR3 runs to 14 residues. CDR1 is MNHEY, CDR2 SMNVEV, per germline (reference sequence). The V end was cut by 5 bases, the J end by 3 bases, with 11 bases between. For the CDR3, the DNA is TGTGCCAGCAGTATCGGCGGGTACTACAATGAGCAGTTCTTC. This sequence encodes CASSIGGYYNEQFF.

This CDR3 is CASSLEAENTEAFF. The CDR3 DNA follows: TGTGCCAGCAGCTTGGAGGCTGAGAACACTGAAGCTTTCTTT. The J gene is TRBJ1-1, the V gene TRBV7-6; no clear D. The germline CDR1 and CDR2 sequences are SGHVS and FNYEAQ. V was shortened by 3 bases and J by 1 base, with 9 bases between the two germline ends. The CDR3 length is 14 residues.

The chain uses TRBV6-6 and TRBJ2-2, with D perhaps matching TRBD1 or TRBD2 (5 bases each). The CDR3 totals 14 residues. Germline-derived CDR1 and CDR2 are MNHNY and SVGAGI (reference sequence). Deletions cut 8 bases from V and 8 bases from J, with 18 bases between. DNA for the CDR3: TGTGCCAGCTTTCCCGGGGCCATGGGGGGGGAGCTGTTTTTT. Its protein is CASFPGAMGGELFF.

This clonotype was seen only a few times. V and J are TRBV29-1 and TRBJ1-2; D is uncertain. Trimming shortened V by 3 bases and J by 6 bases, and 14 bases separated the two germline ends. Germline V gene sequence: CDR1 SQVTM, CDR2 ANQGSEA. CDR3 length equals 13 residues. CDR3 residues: CSVEKAGFNGYTF. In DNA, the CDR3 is TGCAGCGTTGAGAAGGCAGGATTTAATGGCTACACCTTC.

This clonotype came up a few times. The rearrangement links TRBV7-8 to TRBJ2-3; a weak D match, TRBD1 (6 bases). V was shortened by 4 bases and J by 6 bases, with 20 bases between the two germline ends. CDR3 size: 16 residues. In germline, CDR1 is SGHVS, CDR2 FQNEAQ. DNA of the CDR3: TGTGCCAGCAGCTCCCCCCCCGGGGACATCAAGGATACGCAGTATTTT. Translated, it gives CASSSPPGDIKDTQYF.

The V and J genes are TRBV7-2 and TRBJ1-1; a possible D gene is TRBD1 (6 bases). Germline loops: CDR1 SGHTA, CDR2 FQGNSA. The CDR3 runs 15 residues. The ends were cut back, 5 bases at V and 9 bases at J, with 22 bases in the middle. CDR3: CASSQLWDTPPKAFF. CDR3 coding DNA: TGTGCCAGCAGCCAACTTTGGGACACTCCCCCCAAAGCTTTCTTT.

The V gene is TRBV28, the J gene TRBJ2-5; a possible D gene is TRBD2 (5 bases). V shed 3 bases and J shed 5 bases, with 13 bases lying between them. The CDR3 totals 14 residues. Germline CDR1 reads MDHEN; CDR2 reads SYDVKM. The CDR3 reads CASSLVGRRETQYF. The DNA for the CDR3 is TGTGCCAGCAGTTTGGTAGGCAGGAGGGAGACCCAGTACTTC.

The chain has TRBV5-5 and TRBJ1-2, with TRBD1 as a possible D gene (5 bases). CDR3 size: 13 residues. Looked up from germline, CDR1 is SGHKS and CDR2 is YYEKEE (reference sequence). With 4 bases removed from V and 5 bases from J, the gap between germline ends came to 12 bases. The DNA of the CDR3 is TGTGCCAGCAGCGACGAGGGGACTTATGGCTACACCTTC. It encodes CASSDEGTYGYTF.

The CDR3: CASSFSTGGPAANGYTF. CDR3 nucleotide sequence: TGTGCCAGCAGTTTTTCGACAGGGGGCCCAGCGGCGAATGGCTACACCTTC. This chain links TRBV28 with TRBJ1-2; TRBD1 agrees at 10 bases. After removal of 3 bases from V and 6 bases from J, the junction contained 13 bases not matched to a gene. This CDR3 is 17 amino acids long. Germline V gene lookup returns CDR1 MDHEN and CDR2 SYDVKM.

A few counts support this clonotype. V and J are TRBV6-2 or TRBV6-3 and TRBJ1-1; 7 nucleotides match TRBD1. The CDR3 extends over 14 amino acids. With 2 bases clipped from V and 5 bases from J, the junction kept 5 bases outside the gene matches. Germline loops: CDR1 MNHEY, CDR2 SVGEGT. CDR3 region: CASSYGNRGTEAFF. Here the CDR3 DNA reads TGTGCCAGCAGTTACGGGAACAGGGGTACTGAAGCTTTCTTT.

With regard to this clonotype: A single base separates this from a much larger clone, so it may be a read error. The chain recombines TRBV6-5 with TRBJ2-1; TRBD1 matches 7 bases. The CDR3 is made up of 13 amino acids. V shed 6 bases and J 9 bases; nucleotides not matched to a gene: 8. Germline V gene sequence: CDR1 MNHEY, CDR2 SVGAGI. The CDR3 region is CASRFTGAGEQFF. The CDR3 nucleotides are TGTGCCAGCAGGTTTACAGGGGCGGGTGAGCAGTTCTTC.

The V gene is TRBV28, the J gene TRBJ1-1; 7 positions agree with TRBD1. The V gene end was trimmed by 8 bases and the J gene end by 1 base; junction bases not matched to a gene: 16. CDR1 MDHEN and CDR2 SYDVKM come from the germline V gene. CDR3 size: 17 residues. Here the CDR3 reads CASSILRDSYSNTEAFF. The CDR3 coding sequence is TGTGCCAGCTCGATTCTCCGGGACAGCTATTCGAACACTGAAGCTTTCTTT. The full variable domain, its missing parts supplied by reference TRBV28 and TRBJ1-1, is DVKVTQSSRYLVKRTGEKVFLECVQDMDHENMFWYRQDPGLGLRLIYFSYDVKMKEKGDIPEGYSVSREKKERFSLILESASTNQTSMYLCASSILRDSYSNTEAFFGQGTRLTVV.

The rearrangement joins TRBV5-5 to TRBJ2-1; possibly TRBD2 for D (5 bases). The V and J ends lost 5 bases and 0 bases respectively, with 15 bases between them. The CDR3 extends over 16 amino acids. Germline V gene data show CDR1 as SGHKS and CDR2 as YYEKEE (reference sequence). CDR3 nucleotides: TGTGCCAGCAGTTCCTTCGGGAAAAGCTCCTACAATGAGCAGTTCTTC. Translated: CASSSFGKSSYNEQFF. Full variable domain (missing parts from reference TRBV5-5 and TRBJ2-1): DAGVTQSPTHLIKTRGQQVTLRCSPISGHKSVSWYQQVLGQGPQFIFQYYEKEERGRGNFPDRFSARQFPNYSSELNVNALLLGDSALYLCASSSFGKSSYNEQFFGPGTRLTVL.

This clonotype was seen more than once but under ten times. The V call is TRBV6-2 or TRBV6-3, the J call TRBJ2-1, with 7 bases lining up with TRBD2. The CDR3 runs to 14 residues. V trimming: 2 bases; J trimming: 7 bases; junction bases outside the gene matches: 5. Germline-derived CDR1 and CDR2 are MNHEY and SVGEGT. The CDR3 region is CASSYGGGVNEQFF. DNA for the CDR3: TGTGCCAGCAGTTACGGGGGGGGGGTTAATGAGCAGTTCTTC.

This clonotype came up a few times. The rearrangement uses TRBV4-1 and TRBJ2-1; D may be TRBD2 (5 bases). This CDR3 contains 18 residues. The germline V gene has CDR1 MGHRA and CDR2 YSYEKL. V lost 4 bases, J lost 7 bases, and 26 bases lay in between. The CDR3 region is CASSREASSNVYMNEQFF. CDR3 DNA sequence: TGCGCCAGCAGCCGAGAGGCTAGCTCCAATGTATACATGAATGAGCAGTTCTTC.

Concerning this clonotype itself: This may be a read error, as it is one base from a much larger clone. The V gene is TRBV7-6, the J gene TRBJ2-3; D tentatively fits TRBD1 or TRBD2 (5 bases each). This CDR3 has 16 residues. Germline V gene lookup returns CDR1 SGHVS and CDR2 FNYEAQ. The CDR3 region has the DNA TGTGCCAACAGCCAACCCGGGGCAAGCCTCACAGATACGCAGTATTTT. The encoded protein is CANSQPGASLTDTQYF. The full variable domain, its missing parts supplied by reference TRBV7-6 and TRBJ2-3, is GAGVSQSPRYKVTKRGQDVALRCDPISGHVSLYWYRQALGQGPEFLTYFNYEAQQDKSGLPNDRFSAERPEGSISTLTIQRTEQRDSAMYRCANSQPGASLTDTQYFGPGTRLTVL.

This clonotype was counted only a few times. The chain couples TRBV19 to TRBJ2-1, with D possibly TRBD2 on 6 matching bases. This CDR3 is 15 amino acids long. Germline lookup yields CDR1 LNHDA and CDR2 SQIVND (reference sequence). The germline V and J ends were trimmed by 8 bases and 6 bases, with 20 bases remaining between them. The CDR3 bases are TGTGCCAGTGAGTGGGGGGACTCGTCGGGCAATGAGCAGTTCTTC. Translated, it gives CASEWGDSSGNEQFF.

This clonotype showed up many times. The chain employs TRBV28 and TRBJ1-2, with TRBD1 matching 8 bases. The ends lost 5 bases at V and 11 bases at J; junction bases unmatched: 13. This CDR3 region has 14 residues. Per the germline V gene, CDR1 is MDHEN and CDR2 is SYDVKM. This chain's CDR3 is CASSTTGAPKGYTF. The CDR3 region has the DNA TGTGCCAGCAGTACGACAGGGGCCCCGAAGGGGTACACCTTC.

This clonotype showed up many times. The CDR3 DNA reads as TGTGCCAGCATCGGGGGGGCCTACAATGAGCAGTTCTTC. The encoded protein is CASIGGAYNEQFF. This sequence joins TRBV27 and TRBJ2-1; 8 nucleotides agree with TRBD2. Germline V gene sequence: CDR1 MNHEY, CDR2 SMNVEV (reference sequence). The CDR3 consists of 13 residues. The junction had 1 base not matched to a gene; V was cut back by 7 bases and J by 2 bases.

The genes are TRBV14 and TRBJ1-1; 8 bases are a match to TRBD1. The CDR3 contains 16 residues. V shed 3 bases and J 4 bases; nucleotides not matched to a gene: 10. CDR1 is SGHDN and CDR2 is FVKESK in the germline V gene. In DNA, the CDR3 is TGTGCCAGCAGCCATCCACCGGACAGGGAAGGCACTGAAGCTTTCTTT. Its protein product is CASSHPPDREGTEAFF.

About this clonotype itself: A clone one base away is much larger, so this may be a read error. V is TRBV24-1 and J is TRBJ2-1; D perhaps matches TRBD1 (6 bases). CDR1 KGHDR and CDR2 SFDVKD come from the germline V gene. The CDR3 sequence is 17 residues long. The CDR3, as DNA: TGTGTCACCAGTGACAGCGGACAGTATGCCTCCTACAATGAGCAGTTCTTC. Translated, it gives CVTSDSGQYASYNEQFF.

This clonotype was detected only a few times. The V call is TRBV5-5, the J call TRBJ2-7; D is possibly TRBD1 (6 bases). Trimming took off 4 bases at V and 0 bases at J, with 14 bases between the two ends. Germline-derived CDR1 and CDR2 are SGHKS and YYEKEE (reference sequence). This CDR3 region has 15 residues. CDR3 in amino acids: CASSRGQPSSYEQYF. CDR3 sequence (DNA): TGTGCCAGCAGCAGAGGACAGCCGAGCTCCTACGAGCAGTACTTC.

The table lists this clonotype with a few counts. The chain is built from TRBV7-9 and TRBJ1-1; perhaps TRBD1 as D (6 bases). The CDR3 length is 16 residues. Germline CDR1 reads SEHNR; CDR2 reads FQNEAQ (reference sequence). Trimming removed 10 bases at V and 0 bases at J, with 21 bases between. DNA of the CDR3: TGTGCCACCCCGCAGGGGCAGGGGTCCTTGAACACTGAAGCTTTCTTT. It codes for CATPQGQGSLNTEAFF.

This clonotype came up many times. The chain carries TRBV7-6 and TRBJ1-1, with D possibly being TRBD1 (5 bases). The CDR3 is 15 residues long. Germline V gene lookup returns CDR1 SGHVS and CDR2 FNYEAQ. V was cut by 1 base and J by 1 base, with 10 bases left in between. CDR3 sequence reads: CASSLVGTTNTEAFF. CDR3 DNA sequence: TGTGCCAGCAGCTTAGTGGGGACCACGAACACTGAAGCTTTCTTT.

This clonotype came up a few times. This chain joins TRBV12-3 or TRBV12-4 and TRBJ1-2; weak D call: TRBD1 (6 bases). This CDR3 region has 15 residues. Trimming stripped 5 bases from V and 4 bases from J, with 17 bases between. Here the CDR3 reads CASSPRTVTIYGYTF. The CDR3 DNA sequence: TGTGCCAGCAGTCCAAGGACAGTCACCATCTATGGCTACACCTTC.

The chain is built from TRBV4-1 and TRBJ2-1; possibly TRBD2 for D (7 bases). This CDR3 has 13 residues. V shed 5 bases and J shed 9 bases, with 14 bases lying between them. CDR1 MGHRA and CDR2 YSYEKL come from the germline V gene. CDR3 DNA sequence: TGCGCCAGCAGCACCCACAGGGAGGGTGAGCAGTTCTTC. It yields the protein CASSTHREGEQFF.

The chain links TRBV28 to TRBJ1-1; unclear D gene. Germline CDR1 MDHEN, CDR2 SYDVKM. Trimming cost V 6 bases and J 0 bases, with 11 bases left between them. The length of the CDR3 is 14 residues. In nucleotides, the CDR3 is TGTGCCAGCAGAGTTTCAGAGATGAACACTGAAGCTTTCTTT. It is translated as CASRVSEMNTEAFF.